These 31 T cell receptor beta chains were all obtained from the same sample, sequenced in a study of blood T cell repertoires in COVID-19. The method was immunoSEQ multiplex PCR; TCRdb's version includes in-frame clones alone and lacks a portion of them. Among about 220,000 clones listed, roughly 88% were seen once. Sample: PBMCs or T cells enriched from blood (not recorded which). These receptors all stem from a woman aged 45 to 65 with acute COVID-19.

This clone has just one count. This chain joins TRBV6-5 and TRBJ1-1; 8 nucleotides agree with TRBD1. Germline CDR1 and CDR2: MNHEY and SVGAGI. This CDR3 spans 16 amino acids. V gave up 1 base and J gave up 0 bases; unmatched junction bases: 4. The CDR3 nucleotides read TGTGCCAGCAGTTACTGGACAGGGCGGATGAACACTGAAGCTTTCTTT. It yields the protein CASSYWTGRMNTEAFF.

The rearrangement uses TRBV15 and TRBJ2-7; TRBD2 might be the D (5 bases). V lost 0 bases and J lost 7, with 19 bases in between. The germline V gene encodes CDR1 LNHNV and CDR2 YYDKDF (reference sequence). The CDR3 length is 16 residues. DNA of the CDR3: TGTGCCACCAGCAGAGAGAGAGTAAGAGGGAATGAGGAGCAGTACTTC. Its translation is CATSRERVRGNEEQYF.

The V call is TRBV2, the J call TRBJ2-2, with D perhaps TRBD1 (5 bases). The CDR3 is made up of 11 amino acids. Germline CDR1 is SNHLY and CDR2 is FYNNEI. V gave up 7 bases and J gave up 9 bases, with 9 bases separating them. CDR3 amino acids: CASKWGRELFF. The CDR3 bases are TGTGCCAGCAAGTGGGGCCGGGAGCTGTTTTTT.

Remarks on this clone: One end of the junction is discordant with germline, which a read error may explain. The chain combines TRBV7-3 with TRBJ1-1, with a possible D match to TRBD1 (5 bases). Germline CDR1 and CDR2: SGHTA and FQGTGA. The CDR3 covers 14 residues. The CDR3 DNA is TGTGCCAGCAGCTCGGTTGGGGGGAACTCTGAAGCTTTCTTT. As protein: CASSSVGGNSEAFF.

V and J are TRBV7-3 and TRBJ1-1; D possibly corresponds to TRBD1 (5 bases). The germline V and J ends were trimmed by 5 bases and 4 bases, with 20 bases remaining between them. This CDR3 is 16 amino acids long. Germline V CDR1 and CDR2: SGHTA, FQGTGA. CDR3 DNA: TGTGCCAGCAGCGTAGGGACTTCAAAGGGGTTCACTGAAGCTTTCTTT. Its translation is CASSVGTSKGFTEAFF.

About this clone: The germline gene is not matched at one end of the junction; a read error may be the cause. The chain recombines TRBV30 with TRBJ1-2; D ambiguous. This CDR3 comprises 11 residues. The germline gives CDR1 GTSNPN, CDR2 SVGIG (reference sequence). CDR3 protein: CAWTGLWTSVF. DNA for the CDR3: TGTGCCTGGACCGGACTGTGGACCTCAGTCTTC.

This chain uses TRBV4-1 with TRBJ2-4; the match to TRBD1 covers 12 bases. CDR1 and CDR2 from the germline V gene are MGHRA and YSYEKL. The CDR3 totals 16 residues. The V and J ends lost 5 bases and 6 bases, in that order; junction bases with no gene match: 8. CDR3: CASSFRDRGLGNIQYF. DNA of the CDR3: TGCGCCAGCAGCTTCCGGGACAGGGGGCTTGGAAACATTCAGTACTTC.

Concerning this clone itself: The junction differs from germline at one of its ends, possibly a read error. The chain links TRBV7-2 to TRBJ2-1, with 9 bases fitting TRBD2. This CDR3 has 12 amino acids. Germline assignment: CDR1 SGHTA and CDR2 FQGNSA. The CDR3 reads CASSFPGTSCLF. Written as DNA, the CDR3 is TGTGCCAGCAGCTTTCCCGGGACTAGCTGCCTCTTC. The whole variable domain, filled in from reference TRBV7-2 and TRBJ2-1, reads GAGVSQSPSNKVTEKGKDVELRCDPISGHTALYWYRQSLGQGLEFLIYFQGNSAPDKSGLPSDRFSAERTGGSVSTLTIQRTQQEDSAVYLCASSFPGTSCLFGPGTRLTVL.

The chain carries TRBV5-6 and TRBJ1-2; TRBD1 matches 10 bases. This CDR3 comprises 14 residues. Unmatched junction bases numbered 7, after V lost 3 bases and J lost 8 bases. Germline V CDR1 and CDR2: SGHDT, YYEEEE. DNA of the CDR3: TGTGCCAGCAGCTGGGACAGGGGATCGGGGGGCTACACCTTC. Translation gives CASSWDRGSGGYTF.

The chain recombines TRBV5-5 with TRBJ2-7, with D possibly TRBD2 on 6 matching bases. V lost 2 bases and J 4 bases, leaving 16 bases between the germline ends. CDR3 length: 15 amino acids. CDR1 and CDR2 from the germline V gene are SGHKS and YYEKEE (reference sequence). As DNA, the CDR3 is TGTGCCAGCAGCTTTTTGAGGGAGGCCCGTTACGAGCAGTACTTC. It translates to CASSFLREARYEQYF.

The chain recombines TRBV28 with TRBJ1-1, with D possibly TRBD1 on 6 matching bases. Germline V gives CDR1 MDHEN, CDR2 SYDVKM. This CDR3 comprises 12 residues. The V end was cut by 9 bases, the J end by 11 bases, with 19 bases between. The CDR3 is CASSEYRDFAFF. The CDR3 DNA sequence: TGTGCCAGTAGTGAATACAGGGATTTCGCTTTCTTT.

The chain recombines TRBV30 with TRBJ2-1, with TRBD1 identical over 8 bases. The CDR3 is 19 amino acids. Germline CDR1 is GTSNPN and CDR2 is SVGIG (reference sequence). V trimming: 2 bases; J trimming: 3 bases; junction bases outside the gene matches: 18. CDR3 in DNA: TGTGCCTGGAGTCCACCCCCGGGACAGGTTTTTCTTCACTACAATGAGCAGTTCTTC. It encodes CAWSPPPGQVFLHYNEQFF.

The CDR3: CASRLAGEPNTIYF. CDR3 in DNA: TGTGCCAGCAGGCTCGCGGGCGAGCCAAACACCATATATTTT. The chain joins TRBV28 to TRBJ1-3; no firm D call. The CDR3 length is 14 residues. Germline V lookup: CDR1 MDHEN, CDR2 SYDVKM. V was pared by 6 bases and J by 6 bases, with 15 bases between.

The chain recombines TRBV3-1 (or the pseudogene TRBV3-2) with TRBJ2-6; D is undetermined. The length of the CDR3 is 15 residues. The V gene lost 2 bases and the J gene lost 0 bases, with 5 bases spanning the gap. Germline-derived CDR1 and CDR2 are LGHDT and YNNKEL (reference sequence). Written as DNA, the CDR3 is TGTGCCAGCAGCCAATCATTCTCTGGGGCCAACGTCCTGACTTTC. Its protein product is CASSQSFSGANVLTF.

The rearrangement joins TRBV28 to TRBJ1-3; D is possibly TRBD1 (6 bases). Germline values: CDR1 MDHEN, CDR2 SYDVKM. The CDR3 spans 16 residues. V was shortened by 5 bases and J by 3 bases, with 17 bases between the two germline ends. The CDR3 coding sequence is TGTGCCAGCAGTGCCGGGCAGGGGACTATTGGAAACACCATATATTTT. Translation: CASSAGQGTIGNTIYF.

The rearrangement uses TRBV7-2 and TRBJ2-5; 12 nucleotides agree with TRBD2. Unmatched junction bases numbered 6, after V lost 2 bases and J lost 5 bases. The CDR3 is 16 amino acids. The germline V gene encodes CDR1 SGHTA and CDR2 FQGNSA. CDR3 protein: CASSLSTSGRLETQYF. In DNA form, the CDR3 reads TGTGCCAGCAGCTTAAGTACTAGCGGGAGGTTGGAGACCCAGTACTTC.

V and J are TRBV19 and TRBJ2-7; possibly TRBD2 for D (6 bases). Germline assignment: CDR1 LNHDA and CDR2 SQIVND (reference sequence). Trimming took off 10 bases at V and 6 bases at J, with 16 bases between the two ends. This CDR3 has 12 residues. The CDR3 DNA reads as TGTGCCACGGAGGGACCGGCGGGCGAGCAGTACTTC. It yields the protein CATEGPAGEQYF.

The rearrangement joins TRBV18 to TRBJ2-7, with 10 bases aligning to TRBD1. The germline V gene encodes CDR1 KGHSH and CDR2 LQKENI. V gave up 4 bases and J gave up 1 base; unmatched junction bases: 4. The CDR3 contains 15 residues. The DNA for the CDR3 is TGTGCCAGCTCACTTGGGACAGGGGATTCCTACGAGCAGTACTTC. Protein sequence: CASSLGTGDSYEQYF.

The V call is TRBV6-5, the J call TRBJ2-2; tentative D call: TRBD2 (6 bases). There are 15 residues in the CDR3. The V end lost 0 bases, the J end lost 6 bases, and 11 bases lay between the germline ends. The germline CDR1 and CDR2 sequences are MNHEY and SVGAGI. The CDR3 region has the DNA TGTGCCAGCAGTTACTCCATACTAGCATCCGGGGAGCTGTTTTTT. This sequence encodes CASSYSILASGELFF.

The gene calls are TRBV30 and TRBJ1-2, with D hard to call. The CDR3 is made up of 12 amino acids. Germline CDR1 is GTSNPN and CDR2 is SVGIG (reference sequence). Trimming cost V 6 bases and J 4 bases, with 12 bases left between them. The CDR3 DNA reads as TGTGCCTGTGGGAGAGGGAGCTATGGCTACACCTTC. Its protein is CACGRGSYGYTF.

The chain recombines TRBV10-3 with TRBJ2-1, with 11 bases lining up with TRBD2. Germline V CDR1 and CDR2: ENHRY, SYGVKD. The CDR3 is made up of 15 amino acids. V shed 0 bases and J 7 bases; nucleotides not matched to a gene: 2. For the CDR3, the DNA is TGTGCCATCAGTGAGTCGTTAGCGGGAGGGAATGAGCAGTTCTTC. Protein product: CAISESLAGGNEQFF.

The rearrangement links TRBV2 to TRBJ1-5, with a weak D call TRBD1 (6 bases). Trimming removed 5 bases from V and 1 base from J, with 9 bases in between. CDR1 is SNHLY, CDR2 FYNNEI, per germline. This CDR3 has 14 residues. The CDR3: CASSKGGSNQPQHF. In DNA, the CDR3 is TGTGCCAGCAGTAAGGGGGGGAGCAATCAGCCCCAGCATTTT.

V and J are TRBV5-1 and TRBJ2-5; D possibly corresponds to TRBD1 (6 bases). The CDR3 sequence is 13 residues long. Germline assignment: CDR1 SGHRS and CDR2 YFSETQ. V shed 7 bases and J shed 2 bases, with 12 bases lying between them. This CDR3 is CASSRQAQETQYF. CDR3 coding DNA: TGCGCCAGCTCCCGACAGGCGCAAGAGACCCAGTACTTC.

There are a few counts of this clone. The CDR3 DNA follows: TGTGCCAGCAGCCAAGTCGCGGGGGGGGAGCTGTTTTTT. Translated, it gives CASSQVAGGELFF. V and J are TRBV3-1 (or the pseudogene TRBV3-2) and TRBJ2-2; TRBD2 is a possible D gene (6 bases). The germline V and J ends were trimmed by 1 base and 8 bases, with 8 bases remaining between them. The germline V gene has CDR1 LGHDT and CDR2 YNNKEL (reference sequence). The CDR3 covers 13 residues.

This chain joins TRBV7-3 and TRBJ2-7, with 7 bases fitting TRBD1. Germline trimming cut 2 bases from V and 3 bases from J; bases unmatched to any gene: 1. The CDR3 loop spans 13 amino acids. In germline, CDR1 is SGHTA, CDR2 FQGTGA. CDR3 nucleotide sequence: TGTGCCAGCAGCTTAGGGGACAGCTACGAGCAGTACTTC. Its translation: CASSLGDSYEQYF.

V and J are TRBV7-2 and TRBJ2-7; 8 nucleotides match TRBD1. The germline CDR1 and CDR2 sequences are SGHTA and FQGNSA. CDR3 length: 14 residues. Trimming removed 2 bases from V and 4 bases from J; junction bases left unmatched: 4. The CDR3 loop reads CASSLTGGTYEQYF. The CDR3 coding sequence is TGTGCCAGCAGCTTAACAGGGGGAACGTACGAGCAGTACTTC.

This clone was detected only a few times. CDR3 nucleotides: TGCGCCAGCAGCTTGGTAACAGGGATCAACTATGGCTACACCTTC. Translated, it gives CASSLVTGINYGYTF. This chain connects TRBV5-1 to TRBJ1-2, with D tentatively TRBD1 (6 bases). The CDR3 has 15 residues. Germline CDR1 SGHRS, CDR2 YFSETQ. V lost 0 bases and J lost 2, with 11 bases in between.

The V call is TRBV9, the J call TRBJ2-1; tentative D call: TRBD2 (6 bases). This CDR3 comprises 15 residues. CDR1 and CDR2 from the germline V gene are SGDLS and YYNGEE. The V end lost 1 base, the J end lost 0 bases, and 8 bases lay between the germline ends. The CDR3 DNA sequence: TGTGCCAGCAGCGTAACGGGGGTCTCCTACAATGAGCAGTTCTTC. This encodes CASSVTGVSYNEQFF.

CDR3 amino acids: CASSPRENQPQHF. In nucleotides, the CDR3 is TGTGCCAGTAGTCCCCGGGAAAATCAGCCCCAGCATTTT. The chain uses TRBV19 and TRBJ1-5; unclear D gene. This CDR3 is 13 amino acids long. V was pared by 5 bases and J by 4 bases, with 9 bases between. CDR1 is LNHDA and CDR2 is SQIVND in the germline V gene (reference sequence).

The V call is TRBV18, the J call TRBJ2-3; a possible D gene is TRBD2 (5 bases). This CDR3 region has 15 residues. Germline V gene sequence: CDR1 KGHSH, CDR2 LQKENI. V was clipped by 2 bases and J by 6 bases, with 15 bases between them. CDR3 nucleotide sequence: TGTGCCAGCTCACCATCTAGCACCCTGGTTGATACGCAGTATTTT. As protein: CASSPSSTLVDTQYF.

The chain employs TRBV6-2 or TRBV6-3 and TRBJ2-3, with TRBD2 as a possible D gene (6 bases). Germline CDR1 and CDR2: MNHEY and SVGEGT. The V end was cut by 0 bases, the J end by 6 bases, with 13 bases between. The CDR3 sequence is 15 residues long. The CDR3 region is CASSYSGLNSDTQYF. CDR3 sequence (DNA): TGTGCCAGCAGTTACTCGGGACTTAACTCGGATACGCAGTATTTT.